These T cell receptor beta chains were read from a single sample in a study of blood T cell repertoires in COVID-19. Using immunoSEQ multiplex PCR, the repertoire was profiled, and TCRdb retains in-frame clones only, with some absent. The sample carries hundreds of thousands of clones, 75% to 90% recorded once. Sequenced material: peripheral blood. The receptors derive from a woman between 45 and 65 years old with COVID-19, enrolled during active disease. Both conserved end residues are part of each CDR3. D genes are given only for firm matches. Part of the rows lack a size; the others show once, few, many or a class for expanded clones.

TRBJ2-7,TRBD1,-,TRBV10-1,TGCGCCAGCAGTGAGGGGACAGGGGGTCCCTACGAGCAGTACTTC,CASSEGTGGPYEQYF
TRBJ2-3,-,-,TRBV29-1,TGCAGCGTTGAATTCAGGGGTGCGGGCACAGATACGCAGTATTTT,CSVEFRGAGTDTQYF
TRBJ2-1,TRBD2,-,TRBV7-7,TGTGCTAGCAGCTTAACCCCCGGGACTAGTTACTATGAGCAGTTCTTC,CASSLTPGTSYYEQFF
TRBJ1-1,TRBD1,-,TRBV6-6,TGTGCCAGCAGTTACAGGGGGCCTGTTGAAGCTTTCTTT,CASSYRGPVEAFF
TRBJ1-1,-,-,TRBV18,TGTGCCAGCTCGTCCAGCCACGGGGACACTGAAGCTTTCTTT,CASSSSHGDTEAFF
TRBJ1-2,TRBD1,-,TRBV18,TGTGCCAGCTCACCCGTGACAGGGGTTGGGGGCTACACCTTC,CASSPVTGVGGYTF
TRBJ1-2,TRBD1,-,TRBV6-5,TGTGCCAGCAGCCTGGGACAGGCCATCTATGGCTACACCTTC,CASSLGQAIYGYTF
TRBJ2-1,-,-,TRBV4-2,TGTGCCAGCAGCCAAGAACCGGGGAGCTCCTACAATGAGCAGTTCTTC,CASSQEPGSSYNEQFF
TRBJ1-2,-,-,TRBV6-5,TGTGCCAGCAGATTCTCCCTCTTGTATGGCTACACCTTC,CASRFSLLYGYTF
TRBJ2-1,-,-,TRBV7-2,TGTGCCAGCAGCTTGCAGGCAGGGGACAATGAGCAGTTCTTC,CASSLQAGDNEQFF
TRBJ2-7,-,once,TRBV6-5,TGTGCCAGCTACTCATGGGGGCAAGTCAACGAGCAGTACTTC,CASYSWGQVNEQYF
TRBJ2-2,-,-,TRBV11-3,TGTGCCAGCAGCTCCTTCGGAACAGCCACCGGGGAGCTGTTTTTT,CASSSFGTATGELFF
TRBJ1-2,-,once,TRBV5-4,TGTGCCAGCAGCCCGTCCCGGTACTATGGCTACACCTTC,CASSPSRYYGYTF
TRBJ2-7,TRBD2,-,TRBV7-8,TGTGCCAGCAGCGCTCTGTTGTCGGGACTAGCGGGAGTCGAGCAGTACTTC,CASSALLSGLAGVEQYF
TRBJ1-1,-,-,TRBV27,TGTGCCAGCAGTTTGGAGTTAGGCCATGAAGCTTTCTTT,CASSLELGHEAFF
TRBJ2-1,-,-,TRBV7-2,TGTGCCAGCAGCTTAGGCCAGGGGTCCTACAATGAGCAGTTCTTC,CASSLGQGSYNEQFF